This T cell receptor (beta chain) derives from a study of cytomegalovirus exposure and HLA in healthy donors. Primers for the PCR totalled 60 Vbeta and 13 Jbeta. The table came from immunoSEQ multiplex PCR; TCRdb's copy has only in-frame clones and leaves some out. The sample lists about 59,000 clones, 65% to 75% occurring once. The sample holds one count of this clone. Its antigen is not identified. Regarding the study as a whole: Productive rates of about 87% or about 30% were seen for most TCR beta V segments in an earlier analysis.

CDR1 and CDR2 (germline): LGHNA, YSLEER. The V gene end was trimmed by 0 bases and the J gene end by 4 bases; junction bases not matched to a gene: 8. The CDR3 loop spans 17 amino acids. The chain couples TRBV4-3 to TRBJ2-1; 8 bases match TRBD2. This TCR was sampled from a young man in good health and CMV-seropositive. The specimen was PBMCs. CDR3 sequence reads: CASSQEPSGGEYNEQFF. The CDR3 nucleotides are TGCGCCAGCAGCCAAGAGCCCAGCGGGGGAGAATACAATGAGCAGTTCTTC.